These 19 T cell receptor beta chains were sequenced from one sample in a study of T cells after posttransplantation cyclophosphamide. Produced via immunoSEQ multiplex PCR; TCRdb's table is partial and in-frame only. There are some 16,000 clones in the sample; almost 85% occur only once, and less than 6.5% lies in the top ten. Controls had myeloablative marrow grafts with methotrexate and calcineurin inhibitor, sampled at 1 year. This material consisted of PBMCs, taken approximately 390 days after allogeneic stem cell transplant with calcineurin inhibitor and methotrexate. The receptors were gathered from a male patient between 18 and 35 years old who received an allogeneic stem cell transplant from a related donor, was CMV-positive, and had no GVHD. Some T cells may possibly be graft donor cells.

There are a few counts of this clone. V is TRBV19 and J is TRBJ1-1; no reliable D call. V was cut by 5 bases and J by 5 bases, with 12 bases left in between. Germline CDR1 LNHDA, CDR2 SQIVND (reference sequence). The CDR3 extends over 13 amino acids. Here the CDR3 DNA reads TGTGCCAGTAGTCAGCCGGGTGGGACTGAAGCTTTCTTT. It codes for CASSQPGGTEAFF.

The chain has TRBV11-2 and TRBJ2-5; TRBD1 is a possible D gene (6 bases). The length of the CDR3 is 15 residues. From germline, CDR1 is SGHAT and CDR2 FQNNGV. The ends were cut back, 5 bases at V and 11 bases at J, with 24 bases in the middle. CDR3 protein: CASSPAFDRPPEQYF. CDR3 DNA sequence: TGTGCCAGCAGCCCGGCCTTTGACAGGCCTCCAGAGCAGTACTTC.

V gene TRBV4-3 combines with J gene TRBJ1-6; no clear D gene. V lost 1 base and J lost 7, with 11 bases in between. CDR1 and CDR2 from the germline V gene are LGHNA and YSLEER. This CDR3 has 15 residues. The DNA for the CDR3 is TGCGCCAGCAGCCAAGTTTTGAACGCGAATTCACCCCTCCACTTT. Encoded protein: CASSQVLNANSPLHF.

The chain links TRBV15 to TRBJ1-5; D is unresolved. Per germline, CDR1 LNHNV and CDR2 YYDKDF (reference sequence). CDR3 length: 17 residues. The V gene lost 1 base and the J gene lost 6 bases, with 19 bases spanning the gap. The CDR3 DNA sequence: TGTGCCACCAGCAGAGTCGTCGGTGAGGGTAGGCGTCAGCCCCAGCATTTT. Translation: CATSRVVGEGRRQPQHF.

The genes are TRBV19 and TRBJ2-7; 8 bases match TRBD2. Germline assignment: CDR1 LNHDA and CDR2 SQIVND (reference sequence). With 9 bases clipped from V and 9 bases from J, the junction kept 13 bases outside the gene matches. There are 13 residues in the CDR3. The CDR3 here is CASAPGLESGQYF. As DNA, the CDR3 is TGTGCCAGCGCACCGGGACTAGAGTCAGGGCAGTACTTC.

In nucleotides, the CDR3 is TGTGCCAGCTCACCACCAGTCTACGGGGAAAACCAAGAGACCCAGTACTTC. Translated: CASSPPVYGENQETQYF. V is TRBV18 and J is TRBJ2-5; a possible D gene is TRBD2 (5 bases). Germline assignment: CDR1 KGHSH and CDR2 LQKENI. The V end was cut by 0 bases, the J end by 0 bases, with 14 bases between. This CDR3 is built from 17 residues.

This clone was observed a handful of times. The rearrangement links TRBV6-5 to TRBJ1-3; D is unresolved. CDR3 length equals 15 residues. V lost 5 bases, J lost 0 bases, and 11 bases lay in between. In germline, CDR1 is MNHEY, CDR2 SVGAGI. CDR3 sequence reads: CASSQTVSSGNTIYF. CDR3 nucleotide sequence: TGTGCCAGCAGTCAAACAGTGAGCTCTGGAAACACCATATATTTT.

This clone has a single count. This chain links TRBV5-6 with TRBJ2-7, with 7 bases matching TRBD1. CDR3 size: 12 residues. The junction had 0 bases not matched to a gene; V was cut back by 4 bases and J by 2 bases. CDR1 and CDR2 (germline): SGHDT, YYEEEE. CDR3 region: CASSGTAYEQYF. The CDR3 DNA is TGTGCCAGCAGCGGGACAGCCTACGAGCAGTACTTC.

The chain links TRBV9 to TRBJ1-1; 8 positions match TRBD1. This CDR3 region has 15 residues. Germline V CDR1 and CDR2: SGDLS, YYNGEE. V dropped 6 bases and J dropped 5; count of bases not matched to a gene: 12. CDR3 sequence: CASNYAGGRGTEAFF. As DNA, the CDR3 is TGTGCCAGCAACTACGCAGGGGGCAGAGGGACTGAAGCTTTCTTT.

The V gene is TRBV7-6, the J gene TRBJ2-2; the match to TRBD2 covers 10 bases. This CDR3 comprises 16 residues. The germline V gene has CDR1 SGHVS and CDR2 FNYEAQ. V shed 5 bases, J shed 6 bases, and the junction held 9 bases outside the gene matches. CDR3 nucleotide sequence: TGTGCCAGCAGCCCGTTAGCGGGAGGTCGTTCCGGGGAGCTGTTTTTT. Translation gives CASSPLAGGRSGELFF.

The chain is built from TRBV20-1 and TRBJ2-5, with D unclear. Germline V gene lookup returns CDR1 DFQATT and CDR2 SNEGSKA (reference sequence). This CDR3 is built from 10 residues. Trimming removed 6 bases at V and 7 bases at J, with 9 bases between. For the CDR3, the DNA is TGCAGTGCGACTCATGGGACCCAGTACTTC. As protein: CSATHGTQYF.

This rearrangement joins TRBV5-5 to TRBJ1-4; 9 bases map to TRBD1. Unmatched junction bases numbered 9, after V lost 4 bases and J lost 5 bases. The germline CDR1 and CDR2 sequences are SGHKS and YYEKEE (reference sequence). The CDR3 runs to 16 residues. The CDR3: CASSQPTGGGNEKLFF. The CDR3 coding sequence is TGTGCCAGCAGCCAACCAACAGGGGGCGGGAATGAAAAACTGTTTTTT.

The genes are TRBV5-8 and TRBJ2-5; 11 nucleotides agree with TRBD2. The V and J ends lost 5 bases and 1 base, in that order; junction bases with no gene match: 10. Germline V gene sequence: CDR1 SGHTS, CDR2 YDEGEE. CDR3 length equals 17 residues. This CDR3 is CASSSGLAGLAQETQYF. DNA for the CDR3: TGTGCCAGCAGTTCCGGACTAGCGGGCCTGGCCCAAGAGACCCAGTACTTC. The entire variable domain, with the rest obtained from reference TRBV5-8 and TRBJ2-5, is as follows: EAGVTQSPTHLIKTRGQQATLRCSPISGHTSVYWYQQALGLGLQFLLWYDEGEERNRGNFPPRFSGRQFPNYSSELNVNALELEDSALYLCASSSGLAGLAQETQYFGPGTRLLVL.

V is TRBV7-9 and J is TRBJ2-1, with D perhaps TRBD1 (6 bases). Trimming shortened V by 5 bases and J by 4 bases, and 12 bases separated the two germline ends. The CDR3 consists of 14 residues. Germline V gene sequence: CDR1 SEHNR, CDR2 FQNEAQ (reference sequence). The CDR3 protein is CASSPGQKYNEQFF. CDR3 sequence (DNA): TGTGCCAGCAGCCCGGGACAAAAGTACAATGAGCAGTTCTTC. The full variable domain, with the rest looked up from reference TRBV7-9 and TRBJ2-1, is DTGVSQNPRHKITKRGQNVTFRCDPISEHNRLYWYRQTLGQGPEFLTYFQNEAQLEKSRLLSDRFSAERPKGSFSTLEIQRTEQGDSAMYLCASSPGQKYNEQFFGPGTRLTVL.

The rearrangement links TRBV19 to TRBJ1-3, with a possible D match to TRBD1 (6 bases). The CDR3 is made up of 14 amino acids. V lost 5 bases to trimming and J lost 1 base, with 9 bases between them. CDR1 and CDR2 (germline): LNHDA, SQIVND (reference sequence). CDR3 DNA sequence: TGTGCCAGTAGTCCGGGGACATCTGGAAACACCATATATTTT. Its translation is CASSPGTSGNTIYF.

The chain employs TRBV2 and TRBJ1-1, with D hard to call. The CDR3 is 10 residues long. V gave up 10 bases and J gave up 4 bases, with 7 bases separating them. Germline assignment: CDR1 SNHLY and CDR2 FYNNEI. The CDR3 region is CATRGTEAFF. DNA for the CDR3: TGTGCCACCCGGGGCACTGAAGCTTTCTTT. The whole variable domain, filled in from reference TRBV2 and TRBJ1-1, reads EPEVTQTPSHQVTQMGQEVILRCVPISNHLYFYWYRQILGQKVEFLVSFYNNEISEKSEIFDDQFSVERPDGSNFTLKIRSTKLEDSAMYFCATRGTEAFFGQGTRLTVV.

V usage is TRBV5-1 and J usage is TRBJ1-1; D unresolved. This CDR3 has 11 residues. The V gene's germline CDR1 is SGHRS and CDR2 YFSETQ. Trimming removed 4 bases from V and 8 bases from J, with 9 bases in between. CDR3 sequence (DNA): TGCGCCAGCAGCCCCGGAGGGGAAGCTTTCTTT. Translating gives CASSPGGEAFF.

The rearrangement joins TRBV30 to TRBJ1-6; perhaps TRBD1 as D (5 bases). From germline, CDR1 is GTSNPN and CDR2 SVGIG (reference sequence). The CDR3 runs 15 residues. V was cut by 6 bases and J by 3 bases, with 15 bases left in between. The CDR3 here is CACTRGDYYNSPLHF. CDR3 in DNA: TGTGCCTGCACGCGGGGGGACTACTATAATTCACCCCTCCACTTT.

V usage is TRBV6-1 and J usage is TRBJ1-5; perhaps TRBD1 as D (6 bases). With 5 bases removed from V and 6 bases from J, the gap between germline ends came to 14 bases. CDR3 length equals 14 residues. CDR1 is MNHNS, CDR2 SASEGT, per germline. The CDR3 loop is CASSTQGRSQPQHF. CDR3 nucleotide sequence: TGTGCCAGCAGTACACAGGGTCGCAGTCAGCCCCAGCATTTT.